The clone carrying this TCR beta chain was recorded only once. Its specificity is unknown. The sample belongs to a study of CD8 T cells in ankylosing spondylitis. Whole-study findings and limits: Disease-linked clones were reportedly significantly enriched in matched ankylosing spondylitis synovial fluid.

TCRdb analysed the 5' RACE reads with MiXCR anew, one entry per CDR3 protein. The repertoire holds 350,000 to 450,000 distinct CDR3 sequences, with 20% to 25% as singletons. The CDR3 length is 12 residues. V was pared by 8 bases and J by 7 bases, with 11 bases between. Germline V gene sequence: CDR1 SEHNR, CDR2 FQNEAQ (reference sequence). This sequence originates from a male donor with ankylosing spondylitis or in good health (not recorded which). The genes are TRBV7-9 and TRBJ2-2; the D is unclear. Sequencing used blood, either unsorted or a sorted T cell fraction (not recorded which). The CDR3 region has the DNA TGTGCCAGCCGAGCGTGGGTCGGGGAGCTGTTTTTT. Its protein is CASRAWVGELFF.